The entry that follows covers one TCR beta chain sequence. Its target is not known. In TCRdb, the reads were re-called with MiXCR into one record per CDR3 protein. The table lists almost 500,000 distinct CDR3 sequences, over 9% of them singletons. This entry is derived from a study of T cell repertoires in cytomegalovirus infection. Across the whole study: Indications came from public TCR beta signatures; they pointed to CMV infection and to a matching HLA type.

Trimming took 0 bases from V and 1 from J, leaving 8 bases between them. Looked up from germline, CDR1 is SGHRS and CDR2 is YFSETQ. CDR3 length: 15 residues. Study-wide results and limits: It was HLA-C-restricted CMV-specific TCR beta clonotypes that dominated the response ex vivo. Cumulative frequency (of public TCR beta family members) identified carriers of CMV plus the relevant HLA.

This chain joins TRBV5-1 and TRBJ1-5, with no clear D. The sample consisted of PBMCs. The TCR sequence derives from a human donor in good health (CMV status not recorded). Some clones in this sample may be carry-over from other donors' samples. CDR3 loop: CASSLVGVSNQPQHF. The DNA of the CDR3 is TGCGCCAGCAGCTTGGTCGGGGTAAGCAATCAGCCCCAGCATTTT.